This passage covers 20 T cell receptor beta chains from one sample sequenced in a study of PD-1 blockade in mismatch repair-deficient tumors. The repertoire was sequenced with immunoSEQ multiplex PCR; TCRdb's copy has only in-frame clones and lacks some. Counted here are 120,000 or so clones, 86% occurring once; the ten biggest clones make up approximately 13%. Sequencing used peripheral blood, obtained 44 weeks after starting pembrolizumab. These receptors were taken from an adult with mismatch repair-deficient cancer.

This clone was detected a few times. The chain couples TRBV6-6 to TRBJ1-2; TRBD1 is a possible D gene (6 bases). Germline V gene sequence: CDR1 MNHNY, CDR2 SVGAGI (reference sequence). Trimming removed 0 bases from V and 7 bases from J, with 9 bases in between. CDR3 length: 13 residues. The CDR3 protein is CASSYSGAGGYTF. DNA of the CDR3: TGTGCCAGCAGTTACTCGGGGGCGGGTGGCTACACCTTC.

The chain joins TRBV29-1 to TRBJ2-2, with a tentative D call TRBD2 (5 bases). The V gene's germline CDR1 is SQVTM and CDR2 ANQGSEA. The CDR3 length is 13 residues. The ends were cut back, 4 bases at V and 5 bases at J, with 11 bases in the middle. The CDR3 nucleotides read TGCAGCGTTGCGGCCACGGGGACCGGGGAGCTGTTTTTT. This translates into CSVAATGTGELFF.

The count of this clone is one. The gene calls are TRBV5-4 and TRBJ1-1; 9 positions match TRBD1. V lost 2 bases, J lost 0 bases, and 8 bases stayed unmatched. Germline-derived CDR1 and CDR2 are SGHNT and YYREEE (reference sequence). The CDR3 is made up of 17 amino acids. Here the CDR3 reads CASSFDRRTGVNTEAFF. CDR3 in DNA: TGTGCCAGCAGCTTCGATCGCAGGACAGGGGTGAACACTGAAGCTTTCTTT.

The chain joins TRBV28 to TRBJ2-7; possibly TRBD2 for D (6 bases). Germline CDR1 reads MDHEN; CDR2 reads SYDVKM. V lost 3 bases, J lost 1 base, and 10 bases lay in between. The CDR3 totals 14 residues. CDR3: CASSFPGLSYEQYF. The DNA for the CDR3 is TGTGCCAGCAGTTTCCCTGGACTATCCTACGAGCAGTACTTC. Variable domain in full (rest from reference TRBV28 and TRBJ2-7): DVKVTQSSRYLVKRTGEKVFLECVQDMDHENMFWYRQDPGLGLRLIYFSYDVKMKEKGDIPEGYSVSREKKERFSLILESASTNQTSMYLCASSFPGLSYEQYFGPGTRLTVT.

This rearrangement joins TRBV29-1 to TRBJ1-1; 11 nucleotides match TRBD1. Germline V gene sequence: CDR1 SQVTM, CDR2 ANQGSEA. The CDR3 has 14 amino acids. After removal of 3 bases from V and 7 bases from J, the junction contained 7 bases not matched to a gene. The CDR3 nucleotides are TGCAGCGTTGATAGGGGGACAGGGGGATATGAAGCTTTCTTT. It is translated as CSVDRGTGGYEAFF.

This clone was observed a handful of times. J is TRBJ2-7 and V is TRBV6-1; D uncertain. Trimming took off 2 bases at V and 2 bases at J, with 4 bases between the two ends. This CDR3 has 12 residues. Germline V gene sequence: CDR1 MNHNS, CDR2 SASEGT. In DNA form, the CDR3 reads TGTGCCAGCAGTGAATTCGCCTACGAGCAGTACTTC. This encodes CASSEFAYEQYF.

This sequence joins TRBV7-2 and TRBJ1-3; 7 nucleotides line up with TRBD1. V was pared by 5 bases and J by 2 bases, with 6 bases of the junction left unmatched. This CDR3 spans 15 amino acids. The V gene's germline CDR1 is SGHTA and CDR2 FQGNSA. CDR3 DNA sequence: TGTGCCAGCAGCCCACACGGGACAGCTGGAAACACCATATATTTT. It is translated as CASSPHGTAGNTIYF.

V usage is TRBV4-2 and J usage is TRBJ2-7, with 10 bases aligning to TRBD1. The CDR3 sequence is 14 residues long. V dropped 3 bases and J dropped 5; count of bases not matched to a gene: 4. The V gene's germline CDR1 is LGHNA and CDR2 YNFKEQ. The CDR3 DNA follows: TGTGCCAGCAGCCACGCCGGGACAGGGGACGAGCAGTACTTC. Translation gives CASSHAGTGDEQYF.

This chain links TRBV5-1 with TRBJ2-3, with D possibly being TRBD1 or TRBD2 (5 bases each). The CDR3 length is 13 residues. Trimming took 4 bases from V and 6 from J, leaving 12 bases between them. From germline, CDR1 is SGHRS and CDR2 YFSETQ. The CDR3 DNA follows: TGCGCCAGCAGCGCCGGGACCCCGGATACGCAGTATTTT. Translated: CASSAGTPDTQYF. Drawing the rest from reference TRBV5-1 and TRBJ2-3, the complete variable domain is KAGVTQTPRYLIKTRGQQVTLSCSPISGHRSVSWYQQTPGQGLQFLFEYFSETQRNKGNFPGRFSGRQFSNSRSEMNVSTLELGDSALYLCASSAGTPDTQYFGPGTRLTVL.

About this clone: Additional DNA sequences in this sample encode the identical CDR3. The rearrangement joins TRBV29-1 to TRBJ2-3, with 7 bases identical to TRBD2. The V and J ends lost 1 base and 1 base, in that order; junction bases with no gene match: 2. Germline CDR1 is SQVTM and CDR2 is ANQGSEA. The CDR3 consists of 14 residues. The CDR3 spells CSVEGGRGTDTQYF. In DNA, the CDR3 is TGCAGCGTTGAAGGCGGGAGAGGCACAGATACGCAGTATTTT.

This sequence joins TRBV29-1 and TRBJ2-5; TRBD1 agrees at 9 bases. The V gene's germline CDR1 is SQVTM and CDR2 ANQGSEA. The CDR3 has 15 residues. After removal of 5 bases from V and 5 bases from J, the junction contained 12 bases not matched to a gene. The CDR3 DNA reads as TGCAGCGTTCCTCCTTCCGGGACAGGGCCGGAGACCCAGTACTTC. It is translated as CSVPPSGTGPETQYF.

The rearrangement joins TRBV4-1 to TRBJ2-1, with 9 bases aligning to TRBD2. This CDR3 comprises 15 residues. Germline CDR1 MGHRA, CDR2 YSYEKL. V dropped 5 bases and J dropped 8; count of bases not matched to a gene: 10. CDR3 loop: CASSAEVAGDDEQFF. In DNA form, the CDR3 reads TGCGCCAGCAGCGCCGAGGTAGCGGGAGACGATGAGCAGTTCTTC.

This chain links TRBV19 with TRBJ2-1; the match to TRBD2 covers 10 bases. Germline loops: CDR1 LNHDA, CDR2 SQIVND (reference sequence). The CDR3 spans 18 residues. With V trimmed by 4 bases and J by 5 bases, 14 bases remained unmatched. The CDR3 nucleotides read TGTGCCAGTAGTAGAGGCCCCACGACTAGCGGGCGCCACAATGAGCAGTTCTTC. Translating it yields CASSRGPTTSGRHNEQFF.

CDR3 region: CASSPGLYYNEQFF. As DNA, the CDR3 is TGTGCCAGCAGTCCCGGACTCTATTACAATGAGCAGTTCTTC. This rearrangement joins TRBV27 to TRBJ2-1; D is perhaps TRBD2 (5 bases). Trimming left V 5 bases short and J 4 bases short, with 12 bases between. Per germline, CDR1 MNHEY and CDR2 SMNVEV (reference sequence). The CDR3 contains 14 residues.

This clone was counted only a few times. The V gene is TRBV7-9, the J gene TRBJ2-5, with 7 bases aligning to TRBD1. Trimming cost V 5 bases and J 1 base; bases outside gene matches: 4. The CDR3 contains 14 residues. CDR1 is SEHNR, CDR2 FQNEAQ, per germline (reference sequence). The CDR3 region is CASSPGTVQETQYF. Written as DNA, the CDR3 is TGTGCCAGCAGCCCCGGGACAGTCCAAGAGACCCAGTACTTC.

This clone was seen only once. The chain combines TRBV9 with TRBJ1-2; TRBD1 is a possible D gene (6 bases). CDR1 SGDLS and CDR2 YYNGEE come from the germline V gene. This CDR3 is 16 amino acids long. Trimming left V 4 bases short and J 1 base short, with 17 bases between. CDR3 DNA: TGTGCCAGCAGCCATCGAGGGGGTAGCCGTAACTATGGCTACACCTTC. Translation gives CASSHRGGSRNYGYTF.

This chain links TRBV4-3 with TRBJ2-7; TRBD1 matches at 8 bases. Germline CDR1 is LGHNA and CDR2 is YSLEER. The CDR3 loop spans 12 amino acids. Trimming cost V 3 bases and J 7 bases; bases outside gene matches: 2. The CDR3 spells CASSHRQGEQYF. For the CDR3, the DNA is TGCGCCAGCAGCCATCGACAGGGGGAGCAGTACTTC.

This clone was observed a single time. The rearrangement links TRBV30 to TRBJ1-1; 7 bases are shared with TRBD1. This CDR3 region has 13 residues. Looked up from germline, CDR1 is GTSNPN and CDR2 is SVGIG (reference sequence). Trimming at V came to 8 bases and at J to 4 bases, leaving 10 bases not matched to a gene. CDR3 in DNA: TGTGCCGGGCACAGGGGAAGGAGCACTGAAGCTTTCTTT. It is translated as CAGHRGRSTEAFF.

The V call is TRBV5-5, the J call TRBJ2-5, with 7 bases identical to TRBD1. V lost 2 bases, J lost 2 bases, and 6 bases stayed unmatched. This CDR3 spans 15 amino acids. Germline assignment: CDR1 SGHKS and CDR2 YYEKEE (reference sequence). As DNA, the CDR3 is TGTGCCAGCAGCTTAACCCGGGACAGACAAGAGACCCAGTACTTC. Protein sequence: CASSLTRDRQETQYF. The full variable domain, in which reference TRBV5-5 and TRBJ2-5 provide the parts outside the CDR3, is DAGVTQSPTHLIKTRGQQVTLRCSPISGHKSVSWYQQVLGQGPQFIFQYYEKEERGRGNFPDRFSARQFPNYSSELNVNALLLGDSALYLCASSLTRDRQETQYFGPGTRLLVL.

This clone came up once. The rearrangement uses TRBV25-1 and TRBJ2-3, with D possibly TRBD2 on 6 matching bases. The germline gives CDR1 MGHDK, CDR2 SYGVNS. This CDR3 is built from 15 residues. The V end was cut by 3 bases, the J end by 3 bases, with 13 bases between. The CDR3 loop reads CASSEFGGVTDTQYF. The CDR3 nucleotides read TGTGCCAGCAGTGAGTTCGGCGGGGTGACAGATACGCAGTATTTT.